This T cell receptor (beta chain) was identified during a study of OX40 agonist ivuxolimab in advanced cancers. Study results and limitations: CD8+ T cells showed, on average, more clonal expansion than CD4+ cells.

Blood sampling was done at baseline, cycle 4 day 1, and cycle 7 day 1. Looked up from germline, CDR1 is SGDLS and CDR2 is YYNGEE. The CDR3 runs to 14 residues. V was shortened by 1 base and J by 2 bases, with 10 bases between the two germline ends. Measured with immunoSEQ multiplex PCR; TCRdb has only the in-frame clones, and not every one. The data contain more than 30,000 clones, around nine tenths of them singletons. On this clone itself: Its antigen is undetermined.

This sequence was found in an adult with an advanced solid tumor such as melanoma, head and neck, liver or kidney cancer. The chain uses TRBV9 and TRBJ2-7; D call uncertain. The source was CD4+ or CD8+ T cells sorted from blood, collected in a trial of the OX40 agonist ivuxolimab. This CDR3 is CASSVTGSTYEQYF. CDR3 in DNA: TGTGCCAGCAGCGTAACGGGCAGCACCTACGAGCAGTACTTC.